Given below is one TCR beta chain in context. Looked up from germline, CDR1 is SGHNT and CDR2 is YENEEA. Trimming removed 6 bases at V and 4 bases at J, with 30 bases between. The CDR3 is made up of 19 amino acids. TCRdb's copy holds only in-frame clones and misses some; the assay was immunoSEQ multiplex PCR. The sample lists about 40,000 clones; about 87% were seen once. This entry belongs to a study of T cells in narcolepsy. The chain links TRBV11-3 to TRBJ2-5; D is perhaps TRBD1 (7 bases). The clonotype comes from a human donor with narcolepsy. The sequencing sample was made of CD45RA- memory CD4+ T cells from PBMCs. CDR3 sequence reads: CASRQLKSGGLKARETQYF. The CDR3 coding sequence is TGTGCCAGCAGGCAACTTAAATCAGGGGGACTGAAGGCAAGAGAGACCCAGTACTTC.